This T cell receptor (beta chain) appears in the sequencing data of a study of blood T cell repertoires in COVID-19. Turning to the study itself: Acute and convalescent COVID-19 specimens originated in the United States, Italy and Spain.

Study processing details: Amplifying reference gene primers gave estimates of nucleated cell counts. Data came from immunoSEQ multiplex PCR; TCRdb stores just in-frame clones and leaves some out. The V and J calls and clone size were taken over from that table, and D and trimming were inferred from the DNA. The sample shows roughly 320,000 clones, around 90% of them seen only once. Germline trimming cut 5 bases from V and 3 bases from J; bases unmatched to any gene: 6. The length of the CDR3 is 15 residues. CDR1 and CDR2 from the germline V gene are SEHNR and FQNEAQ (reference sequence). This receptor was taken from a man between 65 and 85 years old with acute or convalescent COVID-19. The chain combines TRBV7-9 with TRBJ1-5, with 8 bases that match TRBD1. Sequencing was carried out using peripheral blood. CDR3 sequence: CASSMPGGPNQPQHF. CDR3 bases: TGTGCCAGCAGCATGCCAGGGGGCCCCAATCAGCCCCAGCATTTT.